The T cell receptor beta chain described here comes from a study of shared clonotypes between healthy human individuals. Terminally differentiated effector memory CD45RA+ cells were excluded from the naive CD8 cells, which were CD45RO-negative and positively selected for CCR7. CDR3 length: 13 amino acids. The germline V gene encodes CDR1 MGHRA and CDR2 YSYEKL. Trimming took 4 bases from V and 7 from J; bases not matched to a gene: 6. The protocol was immunoSEQ multiplex PCR, while the TCRdb copy is restricted to in-frame clones and leaves out a portion. The sample shows some 2,000,000 clones, less than 95% of them seen only once.

This clonotype was sampled from a man aged 18 to 29 in good health. Source material: naive CD8+ T cells sorted from blood. The V call is TRBV4-1, the J call TRBJ1-1; 7 nucleotides agree with TRBD1. The CDR3: CASSPRQGVEAFF. The CDR3 DNA reads as TGCGCCAGCAGCCCCCGACAGGGAGTTGAAGCTTTCTTT.